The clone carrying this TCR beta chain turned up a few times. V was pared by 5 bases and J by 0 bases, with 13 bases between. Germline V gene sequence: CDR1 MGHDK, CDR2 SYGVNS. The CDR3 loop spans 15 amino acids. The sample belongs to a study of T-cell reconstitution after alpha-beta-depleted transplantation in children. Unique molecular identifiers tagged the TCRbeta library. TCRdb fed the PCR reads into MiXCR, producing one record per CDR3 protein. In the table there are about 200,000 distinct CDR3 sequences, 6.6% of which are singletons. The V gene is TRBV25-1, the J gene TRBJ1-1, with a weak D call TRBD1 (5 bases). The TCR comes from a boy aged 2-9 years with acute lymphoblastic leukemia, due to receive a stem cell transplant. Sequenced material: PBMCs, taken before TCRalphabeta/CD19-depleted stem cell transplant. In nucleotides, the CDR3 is TGTGCCAGCAGTACCTGGGACCGAATGAACACTGAAGCTTTCTTT. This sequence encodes CASSTWDRMNTEAFF. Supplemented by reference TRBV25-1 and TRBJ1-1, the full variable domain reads EADIYQTPRYLVIGTGKKITLECSQTMGHDKMYWYQQDPGMELHLIHYSYGVNSTEKGDLSSESTVSRIRTEHFPLTLESARPSHTSQYLCASSTWDRMNTEAFFGQGTRLTVV.